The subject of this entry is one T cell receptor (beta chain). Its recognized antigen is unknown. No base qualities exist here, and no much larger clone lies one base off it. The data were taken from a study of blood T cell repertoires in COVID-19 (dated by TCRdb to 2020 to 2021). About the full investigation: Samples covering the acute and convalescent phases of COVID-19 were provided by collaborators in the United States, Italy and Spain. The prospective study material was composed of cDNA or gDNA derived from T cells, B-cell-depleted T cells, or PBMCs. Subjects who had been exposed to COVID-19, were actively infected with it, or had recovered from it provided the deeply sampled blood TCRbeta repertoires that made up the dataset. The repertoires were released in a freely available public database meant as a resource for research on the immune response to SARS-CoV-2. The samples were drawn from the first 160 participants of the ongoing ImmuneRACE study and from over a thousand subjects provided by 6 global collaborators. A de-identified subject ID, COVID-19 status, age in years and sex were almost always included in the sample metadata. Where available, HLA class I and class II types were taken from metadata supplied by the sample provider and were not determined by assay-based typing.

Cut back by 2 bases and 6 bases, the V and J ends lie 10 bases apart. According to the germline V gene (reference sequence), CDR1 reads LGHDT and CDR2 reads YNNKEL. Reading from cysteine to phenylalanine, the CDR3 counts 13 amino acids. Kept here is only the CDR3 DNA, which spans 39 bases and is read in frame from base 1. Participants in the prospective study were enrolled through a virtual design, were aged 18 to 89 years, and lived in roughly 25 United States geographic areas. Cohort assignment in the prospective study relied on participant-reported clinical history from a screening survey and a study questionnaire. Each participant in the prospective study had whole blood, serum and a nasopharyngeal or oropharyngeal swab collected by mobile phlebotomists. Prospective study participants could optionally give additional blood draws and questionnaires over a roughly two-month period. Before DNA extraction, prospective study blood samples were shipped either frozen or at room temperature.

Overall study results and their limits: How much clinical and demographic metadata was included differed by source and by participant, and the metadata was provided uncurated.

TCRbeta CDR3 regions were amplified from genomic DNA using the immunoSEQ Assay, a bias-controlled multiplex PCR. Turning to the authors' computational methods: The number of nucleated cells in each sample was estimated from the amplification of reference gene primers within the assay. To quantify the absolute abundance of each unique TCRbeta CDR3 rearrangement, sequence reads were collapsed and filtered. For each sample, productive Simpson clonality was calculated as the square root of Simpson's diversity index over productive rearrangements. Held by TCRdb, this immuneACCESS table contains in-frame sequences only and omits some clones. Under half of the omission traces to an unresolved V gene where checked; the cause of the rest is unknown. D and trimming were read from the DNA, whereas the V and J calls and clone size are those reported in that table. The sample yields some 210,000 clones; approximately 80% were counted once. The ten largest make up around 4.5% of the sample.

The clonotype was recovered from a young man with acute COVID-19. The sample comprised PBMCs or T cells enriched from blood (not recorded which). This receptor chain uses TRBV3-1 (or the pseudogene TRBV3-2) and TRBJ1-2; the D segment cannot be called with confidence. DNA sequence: TGTGCCAGCAGCCAACCCGGGAGCCATGGCTACACCTTC. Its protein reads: CASSQPGSHGYTF.